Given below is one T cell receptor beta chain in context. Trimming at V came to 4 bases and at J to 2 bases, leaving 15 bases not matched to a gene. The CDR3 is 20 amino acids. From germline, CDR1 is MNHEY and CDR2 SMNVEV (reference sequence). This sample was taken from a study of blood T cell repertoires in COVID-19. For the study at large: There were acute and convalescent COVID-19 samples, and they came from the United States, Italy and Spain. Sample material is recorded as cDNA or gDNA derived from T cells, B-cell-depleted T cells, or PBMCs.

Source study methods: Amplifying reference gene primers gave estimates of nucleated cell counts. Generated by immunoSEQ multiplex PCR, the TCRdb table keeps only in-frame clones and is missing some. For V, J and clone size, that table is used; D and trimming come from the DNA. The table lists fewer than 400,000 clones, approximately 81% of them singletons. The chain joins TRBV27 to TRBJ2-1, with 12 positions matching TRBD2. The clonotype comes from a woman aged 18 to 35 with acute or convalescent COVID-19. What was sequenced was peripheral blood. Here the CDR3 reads CASSSWASGRAIITYNEQFF. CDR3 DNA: TGTGCCAGCAGTTCTTGGGCTAGCGGGAGGGCCATAATCACCTACAATGAGCAGTTCTTC.